This T cell receptor (beta chain) originates from a study of TIL therapy for anti-PD-1-resistant metastatic lung cancer. At the level of the study: Tumors had a median PD-L1 proportion score of approximately 6%. Half of patients were current or former smokers. Tumors carried a median around 1.4 non-synonymous mutations per megabase.

Noted time point: pre-treatment sample, taken before nivolumab and TIL therapy. The tumor samples were excised metastases, mostly pleural nodules or supraclavicular lymph nodes. The libraries were made with immunoSEQ v3. Libraries were sequenced to 2.2 million or so read pairs (survey) or roughly 4.5-6.5 million (deep). The repertoire was sequenced with immunoSEQ multiplex PCR; TCRdb's copy has only in-frame clones and lacks some. Of around 26,000 clones listed, about 63% are singletons. The V and J ends lost 1 base and 2 bases respectively, with 12 bases between them. This CDR3 is built from 15 residues. Germline V gene lookup returns CDR1 SGHAT and CDR2 FQNNGV.

The chain uses TRBV11-2 and TRBJ2-7; D not resolved. The sequence came from a woman between 30 and 80 years old with non-small cell lung cancer. The sequencing used tumor tissue, collected at baseline. In nucleotides, the CDR3 is TGTGCCAGCAGCTTAGGCCTCTCTCGGCCCTACGAGCAGTACTTC. Translated: CASSLGLSRPYEQYF. Based on the CDR3 plus reference TRBV11-2 and TRBJ2-7, the full variable domain is EAGVAQSPRYKIIEKRQSVAFWCNPISGHATLYWYQQILGQGPKLLIQFQNNGVVDDSQLPKDRFSAERLKGVDSTLKIQPAKLEDSAVYLCASSLGLSRPYEQYFGPGTRLTVT.